What follows is one TCR beta chain and its context. This record belongs to a study of high-grade serous ovarian cancer treatment subgroups. As for the study in general: Samples averaged roughly 15,000 reads and around 7,000 unique TCR beta rearrangements.

The CDR3 spans 13 residues. The V end lost 2 bases, the J end lost 5 bases, and 10 bases lay between the germline ends. Germline V gene data show CDR1 as SGHDT and CDR2 as YYEEEE. The protocol was immunoSEQ multiplex PCR, while the TCRdb copy is restricted to in-frame clones and leaves out a portion. The table has approximately 4,000 clones, approximately 72% seen once. Tumor samples were taken before definitive surgery or chemotherapy. This rearrangement joins TRBV5-6 to TRBJ1-2; unclear D gene. The TCR comes from a human donor with high-grade serous ovarian cancer. What was sequenced was tumor tissue. This chain's CDR3 is CASSFVKWYGYTF. The CDR3 DNA follows: TGTGCCAGCAGCTTTGTAAAGTGGTATGGCTACACCTTC.